This is a list of T cell receptor beta chains from one sample in a study of shared clonotypes between healthy human individuals. This table comes from immunoSEQ multiplex PCR, and its TCRdb copy is limited to in-frame clones, with some not included. The sample includes 2 million to 2.5 million clones, roughly 92% of them seen just once. The sequencing sample was made of naive CD4+ T cells from PBMCs. Receptor source: a man between 18 and 29 years old in good health. Some clones in this sample may be carry-over from other donors' samples. Each CDR3 is given with its conserved first and last residue. A D gene is named only where the DNA matches it firmly. Clone size is given for some rows only: seen once, a few or many times, or a class if the clone is expanded.

V gene	clone size	D gene	J gene	CDR3 DNA	CDR3 protein
TRBV14	few	NA	TRBJ1-1	TGTGCCAGCAGCGGATACGTACAGGGCCTCATGAACACTGAAGCTTTCTTT	CASSGYVQGLMNTEAFF
TRBV18	NA	NA	TRBJ2-1	TGTGCCAGCTCACCCTACAGCGGAATAACTGACAATGAGCAGTTCTTC	CASSPYSGITDNEQFF
TRBV11-3	NA	NA	TRBJ2-3	TGTGCCAGCAGCAGATACAGGGCAGATACGCAGTATTTT	CASSRYRADTQYF
TRBV4-1	NA	TRBD2	TRBJ2-1	TGCGCCAGCAGCCACTTAGCGGGAGAGGTGTTCTTC	CASSHLAGEVFF
TRBV5-6	NA	TRBD1	TRBJ2-7	TGTGCCAGCCGACTTCGGACAGGCTTCTCCTACGAGCAGTACTTC	CASRLRTGFSYEQYF
TRBV5-1	NA	TRBD1	TRBJ2-1	TGCGCCAGCAGCGTACCGAGGGGCCTTACAGGGGGCGCGGTCTCCAACTCCTACAATGAGCAGTTCTTC	CASSVPRGLTGGAVSNSYNEQFF
TRBV10-3	NA	TRBD2	TRBJ2-5	TGTGCCTTGTCCCGGACTAGCGCGATCCAAGAGACCCAGTACTTC	CALSRTSAIQETQYF
TRBV28	NA	NA	TRBJ2-3	TGTGCCAGCAACCGAGGAGGGGCAGATACGCAGTATTTT	CASNRGGADTQYF
TRBV18	once	TRBD1	TRBJ1-2	TGTGCCAGCTCGCCCCGGGACAGCTATGGCTACACCTTC	CASSPRDSYGYTF
TRBV5-1	NA	TRBD1	TRBJ1-6	TGCGCCAGCAGCTTGGAGGGGACAGGCCGTTCACCCCTCCACTTT	CASSLEGTGRSPLHF
TRBV27	NA	TRBD2	TRBJ2-3	TGTGCCAGTTATAGCGGGAGGGCCGGAGATACGCAGTATTTT	CASYSGRAGDTQYF
TRBV29-1	few	TRBD1	TRBJ1-1	TGCAGCGTTGACCCAGGGGGCGCTCAGGTGACTGAAGCTTTCTTT	CSVDPGGAQVTEAFF
TRBV18	NA	TRBD2	TRBJ2-7	TGTGCCAGCGCAACCACTAGCGGGAGATTAGGGGACGAGCAGTACTTC	CASATTSGRLGDEQYF
TRBV5-1	NA	NA	TRBJ2-3	TGCGCCAGCAGCCCGAACACGGATACGCAGTATTTT	CASSPNTDTQYF
TRBV7-3	NA	NA	TRBJ2-2	TGTGCCAGCAGCTTATTGGAGGTTCGGAGCACCGGGGAGCTGTTTTTT	CASSLLEVRSTGELFF
TRBV5-1	few	TRBD2	TRBJ2-3	TGCGCCAGCAGCCCGGGACTAGCGGGCAGCACAGATACGCAGTATTTT	CASSPGLAGSTDTQYF
TRBV28	NA	NA	TRBJ2-7	TGTGCCAGCAGTTTATTCGCGGTTCGCGAGCAGTACTTC	CASSLFAVREQYF
TRBV5-1	NA	TRBD2	TRBJ2-1	TGCGCCAGCAGCCCGGGACTAGCGGGAGTTCTTAATGAGCAGTTCTTC	CASSPGLAGVLNEQFF
TRBV10-2	NA	TRBD1	TRBJ1-2	TGCGCCAGCAGCGGACAGGGGAACGGCTACACCTTC	CASSGQGNGYTF
TRBV4-2	NA	TRBD2	TRBJ2-7	TGTGCCAGCAGCCTCGACACTAGCGGGAGTTACGAGCAGTACTTC	CASSLDTSGSYEQYF
TRBV7-8	NA	NA	TRBJ2-2	TGTGCCAGCAGCCTAGAGCAACGGACCAGCACCGGGGAGCTGTTTTTT	CASSLEQRTSTGELFF
TRBV28	NA	NA	TRBJ1-1	TGTGCCAGCAGCGATCAGGGTTTTGAAGCTTTCTTT	CASSDQGFEAFF
TRBV4-1	NA	TRBD2	TRBJ2-7	TGCGCCAGCAGCCAAGTACTTAGGTCCGGGACTACTAAATGGACCTACGAGCAGTACTTC	CASSQVLRSGTTKWTYEQYF
TRBV5-1	NA	TRBD1	TRBJ1-4	TGCGCCAGCAGCAGACAGGGTAGTGTAGGAGAAAAACTGTTTTTT	CASSRQGSVGEKLFF
TRBV27	NA	NA	TRBJ2-3	TGTGCCAGCAGTTTAAGTGATGTGGATACGCAGTATTTT	CASSLSDVDTQYF
TRBV2	few	NA	TRBJ1-5	TGTGCCAGCAATTTAGCCCCTAGCAATCAGCCCCAGCATTTT	CASNLAPSNQPQHF
TRBV4-1	NA	TRBD1	TRBJ2-1	TGCGCCAGCAGCCATCCTGACCCCCTCGGACAGGGAGAGCAGTTCTTC	CASSHPDPLGQGEQFF
TRBV28	NA	NA	TRBJ1-4	TGTGCCAGCAGTGTCGCAGGAAGAGAAAAACTGTTTTTT	CASSVAGREKLFF
TRBV5-4	NA	NA	TRBJ1-2	TGTGCCAGCAGCTTGAGCGGGGACTATGGCTACACCTTC	CASSLSGDYGYTF
TRBV30	NA	TRBD1	TRBJ2-1	TGTGCCTGGGGTACAGGGGTTCTTGTCAATGAGCAGTTCTTC	CAWGTGVLVNEQFF
TRBV19	NA	TRBD2	TRBJ2-7	TGTGCCAGTAGTATAGATCGGGGACTAGCGGCCGAGCAGTACTTC	CASSIDRGLAAEQYF
TRBV15	NA	NA	TRBJ2-7	TGTGCCACCAGCAGAGTCCGGGGTCTATCCTACGAGCAGTACTTC	CATSRVRGLSYEQYF
TRBV6-1	NA	TRBD1	TRBJ1-1	TGTGCCAGCAGTCTAGACAGGGGGGGCACTGAAGCTTTCTTT	CASSLDRGGTEAFF
TRBV5-6	NA	NA	TRBJ2-7	TGTGCCAGCAGCTTGGGGACGGTGAGCTCCTACGAGCAGTACTTC	CASSLGTVSSYEQYF
TRBV19	NA	TRBD2	TRBJ2-1	TGTGCCAGTAGAGGACTAGCGGGAGAATCCTACAATGAGCAGTTCTTC	CASRGLAGESYNEQFF
TRBV5-1	NA	TRBD1	TRBJ1-1	TGCGCCAGCAGTCCGACAGGGGCGTACACTGAAGCTTTCTTT	CASSPTGAYTEAFF
TRBV30	once	NA	TRBJ2-7	TGTGCCTGGAGTCCAGGGGCCTACGAGCAGTACTTC	CAWSPGAYEQYF
TRBV11-2	NA	NA	TRBJ2-3	TGTGCCAGCAGCCGGGCCTTAGTTGAGTCAGATACGCAGTATTTT	CASSRALVESDTQYF
TRBV29-1	NA	NA	TRBJ2-5	TGCAGCTTTCATGGGGGACAAGAGACCCAGTACTTC	CSFHGGQETQYF
TRBV9	once	NA	TRBJ1-2	TGTGCCAGCAGCAAAACGGACATTTTCGTCTCTTCTAACTATGGCTACACCTTC	CASSKTDIFVSSNYGYTF
TRBV28	NA	NA	TRBJ1-4	TGTGCCAGCAGTTTTCGTAGGGGGGCAACTAATGAAAAACTGTTTTTT	CASSFRRGATNEKLFF
TRBV18	NA	TRBD1	TRBJ1-4	TGTGCCAGCTCACCCATGACAGGGACGGATGAAAAACTGTTTTTT	CASSPMTGTDEKLFF
TRBV30	once	NA	TRBJ2-5	TGTGCCTGGGGGGCCCAGGTTCAAGAGACCCAGTACTTC	CAWGAQVQETQYF
TRBV19	NA	NA	TRBJ2-5	TGTGCCAGTAGGACAGCCCCCCGAGGGACCCAGTACTTC	CASRTAPRGTQYF
TRBV19	NA	NA	TRBJ2-3	TGTGCCAGTAGTGGGTGGTCAGGCGGGATAGCAGATACGCAGTATTTT	CASSGWSGGIADTQYF
TRBV19	NA	NA	TRBJ1-5	TGTGCCAGTAGTATCCGCGGGGACGCCCCCCATCAGCCCCAGCATTTT	CASSIRGDAPHQPQHF
TRBV10-2	NA	TRBD1	TRBJ2-1	TGCGCCAGCTTATGGGGACAGGGGAGCAATGAGCAGTTCTTC	CASLWGQGSNEQFF
TRBV9	NA	NA	TRBJ2-3	TGTGCCAGCAGCGTAGTCGGGGGAGAGGGCACAGATACGCAGTATTTT	CASSVVGGEGTDTQYF
TRBV29-1	NA	NA	TRBJ1-1	TGCAGCGTTGAAGATCCTCAGGGGACAACTGAAGCTTTCTTT	CSVEDPQGTTEAFF
TRBV10-3	NA	TRBD2	TRBJ2-1	TGTGCCATCAGTGATATAGCGGGAGGCCTCGCCTACAATGAGCAGTTCTTC	CAISDIAGGLAYNEQFF
TRBV4-1	NA	NA	TRBJ2-1	TGCGCCAGCAGCCAAGTTCACTACAATGAGCAGTTCTTC	CASSQVHYNEQFF
TRBV25-1	NA	NA	TRBJ1-3	TGTGCCAGCAGTGACCCTAGGGGTGGAAACACCATATATTTT	CASSDPRGGNTIYF
TRBV27	NA	NA	TRBJ1-5	TGTGCCAGCAGCCCCCGGCCGGTTCGATATCAGCCCCAGCATTTT	CASSPRPVRYQPQHF
TRBV19	NA	TRBD1	TRBJ2-1	TGTGCCAGCGGGACAGGGGACAACAATGAGCAGTTCTTC	CASGTGDNNEQFF
TRBV15	NA	NA	TRBJ2-3	TGTGCCACCAGCAGAGGCCTCCAGGGTTGGGCAGATACGCAGTATTTT	CATSRGLQGWADTQYF
TRBV5-1	NA	TRBD2	TRBJ2-6	TGCGCCAGCAGCTTGGAGGCTAGCGGGAGCGGTGGGGCCAACGTCCTGACTTTC	CASSLEASGSGGANVLTF
TRBV5-1	NA	NA	TRBJ2-3	TGCGCCAGCAGCTTGGGGGGTGGCTACCCCACAGATACGCAGTATTTT	CASSLGGGYPTDTQYF